The entry below gives a single TCR beta chain sequence along with its context. Its target is unknown. This record belongs to a study of T cell responses to AZD1222 COVID-19 vaccine. Broader study findings: Donors were chiefly white British, with a greater number of females, and clonal diversity was perhaps underestimated. Unmutated regions of variants are reportedly targeted by nearly half of spike-specific TCRs. Baseline seropositives among AZD1222 recipients totaled only five or six.

Only in-frame clones appear in the TCRdb table, and some are missing; sequencing was by immunoSEQ multiplex PCR. The sample holds around 160,000 clones, around 92% seen once. The V end lost 3 bases, the J end lost 2 bases, and 11 bases lay between the germline ends. Germline-derived CDR1 and CDR2 are LGHDT and YNNKEL (reference sequence). CDR3 size: 15 residues. The sample was peripheral blood, taken 28 days after the second AZD1222 dose. The chain employs TRBV3-1 (or the pseudogene TRBV3-2) and TRBJ1-3; unclear D gene. The sequence came from an adult who received the AZD1222 COVID-19 vaccine. The CDR3 DNA sequence: TGTGCCAGCAGCCAGGTTATCGGGGCTGGAAACACCATATATTTT. It encodes CASSQVIGAGNTIYF.